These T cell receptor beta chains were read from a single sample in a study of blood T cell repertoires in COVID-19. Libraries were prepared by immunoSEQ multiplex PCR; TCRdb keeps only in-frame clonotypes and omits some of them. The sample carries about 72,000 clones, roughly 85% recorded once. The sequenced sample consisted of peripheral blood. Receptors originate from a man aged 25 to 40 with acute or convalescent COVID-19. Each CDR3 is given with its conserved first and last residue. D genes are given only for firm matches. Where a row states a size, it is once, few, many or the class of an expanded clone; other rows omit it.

DNA: TGCAGTGCTAGAGGCAGGGCTCCTTACACCTTC
CDR3: CSARGRAPYTF
J: TRBJ1-2
D: NA
V: TRBV20-1
size: once

DNA: TGTGCCTGGAGGCCTAGCGGGAGCCAAGAGACCCAGTACTTC
CDR3: CAWRPSGSQETQYF
J: TRBJ2-5
D: TRBD2
V: TRBV30
size: NA

DNA: TGTGCCAGCAGTTTTACAGGGGACGGAGAGCAGTACTTC
CDR3: CASSFTGDGEQYF
J: TRBJ2-7
D: TRBD1
V: TRBV28
size: NA

DNA: TGTGCCAGCAGCTACCGTATGAACACTGAAGCTTTCTTT
CDR3: CASSYRMNTEAFF
J: TRBJ1-1
D: NA
V: TRBV6-5
size: NA

DNA: TGTGCCAGCAGTTACGGGACAGGGGACCAAAACATTCAGTACTTC
CDR3: CASSYGTGDQNIQYF
J: TRBJ2-4
D: TRBD1
V: TRBV6-2/TRBV6-3
size: NA

DNA: TGTGCCAGCAGTTTCGGACTAGCCTACGAGCAGTACTTC
CDR3: CASSFGLAYEQYF
J: TRBJ2-7
D: TRBD2
V: TRBV27
size: NA

DNA: TGTGCCAGCAGTGAATATTATGGGAGCGGGAGACGGGAAGAGCAGTTCTTC
CDR3: CASSEYYGSGRREEQFF
J: TRBJ2-1
D: TRBD2
V: TRBV25-1
size: NA

DNA: TGCGCCAGCAGCTCCCGCAGGGGACTAGCGGGAGGGCCCTACGAGCAGTACTTC
CDR3: CASSSRRGLAGGPYEQYF
J: TRBJ2-7
D: TRBD2
V: TRBV5-1
size: few

DNA: TGTGCCAGTAGTATAAGGCGGGACGGTTACGAGCAGTACTTC
CDR3: CASSIRRDGYEQYF
J: TRBJ2-7
D: NA
V: TRBV19
size: NA

DNA: TGTGCCAGCAGTTACCTAGCGGGAGGGGACGAGCAGTACTTC
CDR3: CASSYLAGGDEQYF
J: TRBJ2-7
D: TRBD2
V: TRBV6-6
size: NA

DNA: TGTGCCAGCTTGAGACAGGGGTCGAACACTGAAGCTTTCTTT
CDR3: CASLRQGSNTEAFF
J: TRBJ1-1
D: TRBD1
V: TRBV5-5
size: NA

DNA: TGTGCCAGCAGCTTGATCCCAGGGCGAGCACGAGAGACCCAGTACTTC
CDR3: CASSLIPGRARETQYF
J: TRBJ2-5
D: NA
V: TRBV5-4
size: NA

DNA: TGTGCCAGTAGTTACGGCTACGAGCAGTACTTC
CDR3: CASSYGYEQYF
J: TRBJ2-7
D: NA
V: TRBV19
size: few

DNA: TGTGCCAGCAGTTTGTCCTCAGGGGATCTAATGCCACCCCTCCACTTT
CDR3: CASSLSSGDLMPPLHF
J: TRBJ1-6
D: NA
V: TRBV27
size: NA

DNA: TGCGCCAGCAGCATGGACGGAGCGAACACCGGGGAGCTGTTTTTT
CDR3: CASSMDGANTGELFF
J: TRBJ2-2
D: NA
V: TRBV5-1
size: NA

DNA: TGTGCCAGCTCAAAGGGTCGGGAGACTGAAGCTTTCTTT
CDR3: CASSKGRETEAFF
J: TRBJ1-1
D: NA
V: TRBV18
size: NA

DNA: TGTGCCAGCAGCTTTTCCGGACAGGAAACAGATACGCAGTATTTT
CDR3: CASSFSGQETDTQYF
J: TRBJ2-3
D: TRBD1
V: TRBV7-3
size: NA

DNA: TGTGCCAGTCGTGAAGCTTTCTTT
CDR3: CASREAFF
J: TRBJ1-1
D: NA
V: TRBV6-4
size: NA

DNA: TGTGCCAGCTCCCGGCTTTCCGGGACAGAGGATGGCTACACCTTC
CDR3: CASSRLSGTEDGYTF
J: TRBJ1-2
D: TRBD1
V: TRBV18
size: NA

DNA: TGTGCCAGCTCACCATTAGGGACAGACAATGAGCAGTTCTTC
CDR3: CASSPLGTDNEQFF
J: TRBJ2-1
D: TRBD1
V: TRBV18
size: few

DNA: TGTGCCAGCAGTCGACAGTCCTCCCAAAAACCTAACTATGGCTACACCTTC
CDR3: CASSRQSSQKPNYGYTF
J: TRBJ1-2
D: NA
V: TRBV14
size: NA

DNA: TGTGCCAGCAGCGGGACCAAAACGGGGGGCTATAGCACAGATACGCAGTATTTT
CDR3: CASSGTKTGGYSTDTQYF
J: TRBJ2-3
D: NA
V: TRBV9
size: NA

DNA: TGCGCCAGCAGCCAAGATTGGTTTCAGAAAAACATTCAGTACTTC
CDR3: CASSQDWFQKNIQYF
J: TRBJ2-4
D: NA
V: TRBV4-1
size: NA

DNA: TGTGCCAGCAGTGAACTACGGGGAGGGGTCACTGAAGCTTTCTTT
CDR3: CASSELRGGVTEAFF
J: TRBJ1-1
D: NA
V: TRBV6-1
size: NA

DNA: TGCGCCAGCAGCCAAGACAGTCTGATGGGGAGATCACCCCTCCACTTT
CDR3: CASSQDSLMGRSPLHF
J: TRBJ1-6
D: NA
V: TRBV4-3
size: NA

DNA: TGTGCCAGCAGCTTTGTCGCTAGCCCGACAGATACGCAGTATTTT
CDR3: CASSFVASPTDTQYF
J: TRBJ2-3
D: NA
V: TRBV7-2
size: NA

DNA: TGTGCCAGCCGGCGTGGGGGAGGAGAGACCCAGTACTTC
CDR3: CASRRGGGETQYF
J: TRBJ2-5
D: NA
V: TRBV19
size: NA

DNA: TGTGCTAGTGGTTTGGTATGGTTAGCGAAAGACAGGGGGCCAACGGGTACTGAAGCTTTCTTT
CDR3: CASGLVWLAKDRGPTGTEAFF
J: TRBJ1-1
D: TRBD1
V: TRBV12-5
size: NA

DNA: TGTGCCAGCAGCTTATTAGTGGTTTTCTACGAGCAGTACTTC
CDR3: CASSLLVVFYEQYF
J: TRBJ2-7
D: NA
V: TRBV7-4
size: NA

DNA: TGTGCCTGGAGTGTACAGCTGATCTATGGCTACACCTTC
CDR3: CAWSVQLIYGYTF
J: TRBJ1-2
D: NA
V: TRBV30
size: NA

DNA: TGCGCCAGCAGTGAGAGTAGTTCCGAGCAGTACTTC
CDR3: CASSESSSEQYF
J: TRBJ2-7
D: NA
V: TRBV10-1
size: NA

DNA: TGTGCCAGCAGCCCGAGGGCGGGAGGGCCGTACGAGCAGTACTTC
CDR3: CASSPRAGGPYEQYF
J: TRBJ2-7
D: TRBD2
V: TRBV7-2
size: once

DNA: TGTGCCTGGAGAGGCGCAGGGGGCTGGGGGAGCAATCAGCCCCAGCATTTT
CDR3: CAWRGAGGWGSNQPQHF
J: TRBJ1-5
D: TRBD1
V: TRBV30
size: few

DNA: TGTGCCAGCAGTCAAAGGTACAGGGGGAATTCACCCCTCCACTTT
CDR3: CASSQRYRGNSPLHF
J: TRBJ1-6
D: TRBD1
V: TRBV28
size: NA

DNA: TGTGCCAGCAGCAGGACTAGCGGGAGCTATGAGCAGTTCTTC
CDR3: CASSRTSGSYEQFF
J: TRBJ2-1
D: TRBD2
V: TRBV7-9
size: NA

DNA: TGTGCCAGCAGTTACGGGGGCCCGACCTACGAGCAGTACTTC
CDR3: CASSYGGPTYEQYF
J: TRBJ2-7
D: NA
V: TRBV6-2/TRBV6-3
size: once

DNA: TGTGCCAGCAGTTTACAGATCAATCAGCCCCAGCATTTT
CDR3: CASSLQINQPQHF
J: TRBJ1-5
D: NA
V: TRBV12-3/TRBV12-4
size: few

DNA: TGTGCCACCAAGATTCTAGCGGAAGACACAGATACGCAGTATTTT
CDR3: CATKILAEDTDTQYF
J: TRBJ2-3
D: TRBD2
V: TRBV24-1
size: NA

DNA: TGTGCCAGCAGCTCTAGCGGGAGGGTGGCCCATGAGCAGTTCTTC
CDR3: CASSSSGRVAHEQFF
J: TRBJ2-1
D: TRBD2
V: TRBV7-2
size: NA

DNA: TGTGCCTGGAGGGAACTAGCGAAAGAGACCCAGTACTTC
CDR3: CAWRELAKETQYF
J: TRBJ2-5
D: TRBD2
V: TRBV30
size: NA

DNA: TGCAGTGCTAGTTCAATCCTGAGGGGCTACACCTTC
CDR3: CSASSILRGYTF
J: TRBJ1-2
D: NA
V: TRBV20-1
size: NA

DNA: TGTGCCAGCAGCTCCCGGGACTACCAAGAGACCCAGTACTTC
CDR3: CASSSRDYQETQYF
J: TRBJ2-5
D: NA
V: TRBV7-8
size: NA

DNA: TGTGCCAGCAGCAACATCCTACAGGGACCCAGAGGGCGTGCTTTCTTT
CDR3: CASSNILQGPRGRAFF
J: TRBJ1-1
D: NA
V: TRBV28
size: NA

DNA: TGTGCCAGCTCACCGAGAGAGATTTCTGGGGCCAACGTCCTGACTTTC
CDR3: CASSPREISGANVLTF
J: TRBJ2-6
D: NA
V: TRBV18
size: NA

DNA: TGTGCCAGCAGCGTAGACCCTGAGGCAGGGGGTTCACCCCTCCACTTT
CDR3: CASSVDPEAGGSPLHF
J: TRBJ1-6
D: TRBD1
V: TRBV9
size: NA

DNA: TGTGCCAGCAGCAGAGACAAGCGGGCACGCCCGGGGGCCAACGTCCTGACTTTC
CDR3: CASSRDKRARPGANVLTF
J: TRBJ2-6
D: NA
V: TRBV9
size: NA

DNA: TGCGCCAGCAGCCAAGATACGGGTTTCACTAATCAGCCCCAGCATTTT
CDR3: CASSQDTGFTNQPQHF
J: TRBJ1-5
D: NA
V: TRBV4-3
size: NA

DNA: TGTGCCAGCAAGCGAGCGGGAGGTTCCTACGAGCAGTACTTC
CDR3: CASKRAGGSYEQYF
J: TRBJ2-7
D: TRBD2
V: TRBV3-1/TRBV3-2
size: NA

DNA: TGCAGCGCCATGGGACTAGCGGTTGCCTACAATGAGCAGTTCTTC
CDR3: CSAMGLAVAYNEQFF
J: TRBJ2-1
D: TRBD2
V: TRBV29-1
size: NA

DNA: TGCAGTGCTATGGGCCTTGAAGCTTTCTTT
CDR3: CSAMGLEAFF
J: TRBJ1-1
D: NA
V: TRBV20-1
size: NA

DNA: TGTGCCAGCAGCGGGGGGGTGCCCAAAAACATTCAGTACTTC
CDR3: CASSGGVPKNIQYF
J: TRBJ2-4
D: TRBD2
V: TRBV7-2
size: NA

DNA: TGTGCCAGCAGCTTGCCGGGGGTTCAAGGACAGTTCTTC
CDR3: CASSLPGVQGQFF
J: TRBJ2-1
D: NA
V: TRBV7-9
size: NA

DNA: TGTGCCAGCAGTGACCAGACTAGCGGGAGGTTCAATGAGCAGTTCTTC
CDR3: CASSDQTSGRFNEQFF
J: TRBJ2-1
D: TRBD2
V: TRBV6-4
size: NA

DNA: TGTGCCAGCTCACCGAGTGGATCGACTGGGGGCGGTGAGCAGTTCTTC
CDR3: CASSPSGSTGGGEQFF
J: TRBJ2-1
D: NA
V: TRBV18
size: NA

DNA: TGTGCCACCAGCAGACTTAGCGGTGCCCGGCAGTATTTT
CDR3: CATSRLSGARQYF
J: TRBJ2-3
D: NA
V: TRBV15
size: NA

DNA: TGCGCCAGCAGCCAAGATGACAGGGATGGAGGAGAGCAGTACTTC
CDR3: CASSQDDRDGGEQYF
J: TRBJ2-7
D: TRBD1
V: TRBV4-1
size: NA

DNA: TGTGCCAGCAGTGGGGGACAGCCCAATCAGCCCCAGCATTTT
CDR3: CASSGGQPNQPQHF
J: TRBJ1-5
D: TRBD1
V: TRBV28
size: NA

DNA: TGTGCCAGCAGCCAAGATATTGGGCGAGCCGGAAACACCATATATTTT
CDR3: CASSQDIGRAGNTIYF
J: TRBJ1-3
D: NA
V: TRBV3-1/TRBV3-2
size: NA

DNA: TGTGCCTTCCAGGGGGTCACAGATACGCAGTATTTT
CDR3: CAFQGVTDTQYF
J: TRBJ2-3
D: TRBD1
V: TRBV30
size: NA